This passage covers 14 T cell receptor beta chains from one sample sequenced in a study of blood T cell repertoires in COVID-19. Assay: immunoSEQ multiplex PCR; the TCRdb copy retains only in-frame clones and omits some. This sample has under 150,000 clones, with roughly 90% found just once. Sequenced sample: peripheral blood. These receptor sequences come from a human donor in a cohort sampled during active COVID-19.

The chain joins TRBV6-1 to TRBJ1-4; no clear D. There are 15 residues in the CDR3. Germline values: CDR1 MNHNS, CDR2 SASEGT. Trimming cost V 3 bases and J 12 bases, with 20 bases left between them. CDR3 sequence (DNA): TGTGCCAGCAGTGAGCAGGCTTTGGTTAGTGTTGAACTGTTTTTT. Translation gives CASSEQALVSVELFF.

The chain joins TRBV11-3 to TRBJ2-2; TRBD1 agrees at 7 bases. The V and J ends lost 5 bases and 0 bases, in that order; junction bases with no gene match: 3. This CDR3 spans 15 amino acids. Looked up from germline, CDR1 is SGHNT and CDR2 is YENEEA. The CDR3 bases are TGTGCCAGCAGCCGGGACAGTCCGAACACCGGGGAGCTGTTTTTT. Its protein product is CASSRDSPNTGELFF.

A note on this clone: A junction end diverges from the germline sequence, so it may reflect a read error. The V gene is TRBV7-2, the J gene TRBJ2-1; D might be TRBD2 (5 bases). This CDR3 is built from 14 residues. Germline CDR1 and CDR2: SGHTA and FQGNSA. The CDR3 DNA reads TGTGCCAGCACCCAGAGCGGAAAAAGCAATGTGCAGTTCTTC. Translated: CASTQSGKSNVQFF.

The chain has TRBV11-3 and TRBJ2-2, with a weak D call TRBD2 (5 bases). CDR3 length equals 14 residues. Germline V gene data show CDR1 as SGHNT and CDR2 as YENEEA. The V end was cut by 5 bases, the J end by 5 bases, with 12 bases between. The CDR3, as DNA: TGTGCCAGCAGCCTGACCCGGGGAACCGGGGAGCTGTTTTTT. It specifies CASSLTRGTGELFF.

This chain links TRBV27 with TRBJ2-7; possibly TRBD2 for D (5 bases). The length of the CDR3 is 15 residues. Germline CDR1 reads MNHEY; CDR2 reads SMNVEV (reference sequence). V was shortened by 6 bases and J by 3 bases, with 18 bases between the two germline ends. CDR3 bases: TGTGCCAGCAGGATTTCGGGGATTAGTTTCTACGAGCAGTACTTC. It yields the protein CASRISGISFYEQYF.

The V gene is TRBV2, the J gene TRBJ2-1, with D perhaps matching TRBD2 (5 bases). The germline V gene has CDR1 SNHLY and CDR2 FYNNEI. The V end was cut by 8 bases, the J end by 9 bases, with 20 bases between. The CDR3 runs 14 residues. The CDR3 coding sequence is TGTGCCAGCTTCCCGTCAGTGTCGGGGAGTGAGCAGTTCTTC. This encodes CASFPSVSGSEQFF. The variable domain in full, with the rest retrieved from reference TRBV2 and TRBJ2-1, is EPEVTQTPSHQVTQMGQEVILRCVPISNHLYFYWYRQILGQKVEFLVSFYNNEISEKSEIFDDQFSVERPDGSNFTLKIRSTKLEDSAMYFCASFPSVSGSEQFFGPGTRLTVL.

The V call is TRBV25-1, the J call TRBJ1-1; 10 positions agree with TRBD1. V lost 4 bases and J lost 4; bases outside the gene matches: 9. CDR1 is MGHDK, CDR2 SYGVNS, per germline. There are 16 residues in the CDR3. CDR3 sequence reads: CASSAQTGGYLTEAFF. CDR3 in DNA: TGTGCCAGCAGTGCCCAGACAGGGGGCTACCTCACTGAAGCTTTCTTT. The complete variable domain, with remaining parts taken from reference TRBV25-1 and TRBJ1-1, reads EADIYQTPRYLVIGTGKKITLECSQTMGHDKMYWYQQDPGMELHLIHYSYGVNSTEKGDLSSESTVSRIRTEHFPLTLESARPSHTSQYLCASSAQTGGYLTEAFFGQGTRLTVV.

This chain joins TRBV10-2 and TRBJ2-5; tentatively, D is TRBD1 (5 bases). V lost 4 bases and J 0 bases, leaving 12 bases between the germline ends. Germline V gives CDR1 WSHSY, CDR2 SAAADI. The CDR3 covers 15 residues. CDR3 region: CASSGFQGYQETQYF. Here the CDR3 DNA reads TGCGCCAGCAGTGGGTTTCAGGGATACCAAGAGACCCAGTACTTC.

V usage is TRBV4-3 and J usage is TRBJ2-3; 9 nucleotides agree with TRBD1. The CDR3 runs to 16 residues. Per germline, CDR1 LGHNA and CDR2 YSLEER. After removal of 2 bases from V and 1 base from J, the junction contained 4 bases not matched to a gene. CDR3 bases: TGCGCCAGCAGCCAAACAGGGGGCGTCGGCACAGATACGCAGTATTTT. This codes for CASSQTGGVGTDTQYF.

This sequence joins TRBV21-1 and TRBJ2-3; the tabulated D call, TRBD2, remains unverified against the DNA. TRBV21-1 is a recognized pseudogene. The CDR3 has 18 residues. Here the CDR3 DNA reads TGTGCCAGCAGCACCCTAGCGGGGGGCCCTTGTACCACAGATACGCAGTATTTT. Its translation: CASSTLAGGPCTTDTQYF.

The genes are TRBV7-3 and TRBJ2-3; 8 bases match TRBD2. CDR3 length: 14 amino acids. Germline loops: CDR1 SGHTA, CDR2 FQGTGA. V lost 5 bases, J lost 6 bases, and 7 bases stayed unmatched. The CDR3 loop reads CASSADGGADTQYF. CDR3 nucleotide sequence: TGTGCCAGCAGCGCCGACGGGGGGGCTGATACGCAGTATTTT. The variable domain in full, completed from reference TRBV7-3 and TRBJ2-3, reads GAGVSQTPSNKVTEKGKYVELRCDPISGHTALYWYRQSLGQGPEFLIYFQGTGAADDSGLPNDRFFAVRPEGSVSTLKIQRTERGDSAVYLCASSADGGADTQYFGPGTRLTVL.

Only a few counts were recorded for this clone. V usage is TRBV19 and J usage is TRBJ2-1, with 7 bases matching TRBD1. CDR3 length: 13 residues. Trimming cost V 3 bases and J 6 bases; bases outside gene matches: 2. Germline loops: CDR1 LNHDA, CDR2 SQIVND (reference sequence). Here the CDR3 reads CASSMSGGNEQFF. The CDR3 nucleotides are TGTGCCAGTAGTATGTCAGGGGGCAATGAGCAGTTCTTC.

This chain links TRBV7-3 with TRBJ2-3; 8 bases map to TRBD2. The germline V gene has CDR1 SGHTA and CDR2 FQGTGA. Trimming removed 2 bases from V and 0 bases from J; junction bases left unmatched: 10. This CDR3 is built from 18 residues. In nucleotides, the CDR3 is TGTGCCAGCAGCTTAGGAGGGAGTCGCGGGAGGAGCACAGATACGCAGTATTTT. Protein: CASSLGGSRGRSTDTQYF.

CDR3 sequence: CAWSDRGIRDQPQHF. In DNA form, the CDR3 reads TGTGCCTGGAGTGACAGGGGTATTCGGGATCAGCCCCAGCATTTT. J is TRBJ1-5 and V is TRBV30; 7 bases agree with TRBD1. Trimming took 1 base from V and 5 from J; bases not matched to a gene: 8. Germline V CDR1 and CDR2: GTSNPN, SVGIG (reference sequence). This CDR3 spans 15 amino acids. The full variable domain, in which reference TRBV30 and TRBJ1-5 provide the parts outside the CDR3, is SQTIHQWPATLVQPVGSPLSLECTVEGTSNPNLYWYRQAAGRGLQLLFYSVGIGQISSEVPQNLSASRPQDRQFILSSKKLLLSDSGFYLCAWSDRGIRDQPQHFGDGTRLSIL.